This T cell receptor (beta chain) was sequenced in a study of CD8 T cells in Susac syndrome. CD8+ and CD4+ T cells circulating in blood were sequenced for TCR beta. FACS enriched CD8+ TEMRA cells, while bulk CD8+ and CD4+ were negatively isolated. Germline values: CDR1 SQVTM, CDR2 ANQGSEA. V lost 3 bases and J 7 bases, leaving 6 bases between the germline ends. This CDR3 is built from 10 residues. Reverse transcription of roughly 0.5 to 1 ug RNA was performed with random hexamers. Across 54 Vbeta and 13 Jbeta, immunoSEQ multiplex PCR amplified TCR beta CDR3. TCRdb re-called the immunoSEQ multiplex PCR reads with MiXCR, one entry per CDR3 protein. This table has 150,000 to 200,000 distinct CDR3 sequences, around 96% appearing once.

The sequence came from a human donor in good health. The V call is TRBV29-1, the J call TRBJ1-1; perhaps TRBD1 as D (5 bases). Sequencing was done on a sample of CD4+ T cells from PBMCs. CDR3 nucleotides: TGCAGCGTTGACAGGGATGAAGCTTTCTTT. It translates to CSVDRDEAFF.